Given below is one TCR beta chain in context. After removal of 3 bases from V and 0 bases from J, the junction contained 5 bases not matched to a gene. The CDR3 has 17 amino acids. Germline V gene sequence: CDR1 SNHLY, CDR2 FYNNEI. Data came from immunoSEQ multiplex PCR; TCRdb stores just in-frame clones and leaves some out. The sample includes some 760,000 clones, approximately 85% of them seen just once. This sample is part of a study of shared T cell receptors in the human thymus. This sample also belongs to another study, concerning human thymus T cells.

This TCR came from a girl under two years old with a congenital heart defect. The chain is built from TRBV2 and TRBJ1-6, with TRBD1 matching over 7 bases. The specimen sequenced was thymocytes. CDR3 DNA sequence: TGTGCCAGCAGTGATTCAGGGGGGAGCTCCTATAATTCACCCCTCCACTTT. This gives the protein CASSDSGGSSYNSPLHF.